This T cell receptor (beta chain) was identified during a study of beta chain bispecific antibodies for T cell cancers. Study overall: Healthy donor T cells cocultured with leukemia lines and bispecific antibodies. Study findings and constraints: The leukemia cells, rather than normal T cells, gave most of the targeted TRBV signal.

This clonotype was observed a handful of times. Its antigen is not known. V gave up 1 base and J gave up 7 bases, with 8 bases separating them. The germline CDR1 and CDR2 sequences are SGHNT and YYREEE (reference sequence). The CDR3 sequence is 12 residues long. Expansion lasted approximately 3 days, with either anti-CD3 antibody OKT3 or CD3/CD28 beads. MiXCR was run by TCRdb on the 5' RACE reads, yielding one entry per CDR3 protein. The data contain about 8,800 distinct CDR3 sequences, around 2.3% of them singletons. The specimen comprised T cells from a healthy donor cultured with Jurkat leukemia cells, sampled from a culture containing an anti-CD19 bispecific antibody. The rearrangement links TRBV5-4 to TRBJ1-1; D call uncertain. This clonotype was sampled from a human donor in good health. Some clones in this sample may be carry-over from other donors' samples. CDR3 DNA sequence: TGTGCCAGCAGCTTGTGGGGATATGAAGCTTTCTTT. This sequence encodes CASSLWGYEAFF.